Following are 18 T cell receptor beta chains from one sample sequenced in a study of cytomegalovirus exposure and HLA in healthy donors. Primers: 60 Vbeta forward and 13 Jbeta reverse. The data were produced by immunoSEQ multiplex PCR, yet TCRdb's version contains in-frame clones alone and is incomplete. This sample carries roughly 150,000 clones, about 84% of them seen once, and the ten largest clones take around 3.7%. Sequencing was performed on PBMCs. Every receptor here comes from a male donor in good health and CMV-seronegative.

CDR3 coding DNA: TGTGCCAGCAGTGAAGATCCAGCGGGGGCCCACGAGCAGTACTTC. Encoded protein: CASSEDPAGAHEQYF. This sequence joins TRBV6-1 and TRBJ2-7; TRBD2 aligns across 8 bases. Germline values: CDR1 MNHNS, CDR2 SASEGT. The CDR3 contains 15 residues. The J segment lost 5 bases and the V segment lost 1 base, leaving 7 bases of the junction unmatched.

The rearrangement links TRBV19 to TRBJ2-2; 8 nucleotides agree with TRBD1. Trimming cost V 4 bases and J 7 bases; bases outside gene matches: 11. Germline lookup yields CDR1 LNHDA and CDR2 SQIVND (reference sequence). This CDR3 has 16 residues. The CDR3 protein is CASSKSGRGQGGELFF. CDR3 nucleotides: TGTGCCAGTAGTAAGAGTGGCAGGGGGCAGGGCGGGGAGCTGTTTTTT.

V usage is TRBV6-5 and J usage is TRBJ2-1, with unresolved D. Trimming removed 5 bases from V and 1 base from J, with 12 bases in between. CDR1 is MNHEY and CDR2 is SVGAGI in the germline V gene. The CDR3 covers 15 residues. In DNA, the CDR3 is TGTGCCAGCAGTGGCAGAGTAGCATCCTACAATGAGCAGTTCTTC. Residues: CASSGRVASYNEQFF.

The chain links TRBV5-1 to TRBJ2-1, with 12 nucleotides matching TRBD2. The CDR3 consists of 16 residues. The J segment lost 8 bases and the V segment lost 5 bases, leaving 11 bases of the junction unmatched. CDR1 is SGHRS, CDR2 YFSETQ, per germline. This CDR3 is CASSWSMLAGGDEQFF. For the CDR3, the DNA is TGCGCCAGCAGTTGGTCTATGCTAGCGGGAGGGGATGAGCAGTTCTTC. Drawing the rest from reference TRBV5-1 and TRBJ2-1, the complete variable domain is KAGVTQTPRYLIKTRGQQVTLSCSPISGHRSVSWYQQTPGQGLQFLFEYFSETQRNKGNFPGRFSGRQFSNSRSEMNVSTLELGDSALYLCASSWSMLAGGDEQFFGPGTRLTVL.

This clone was seen just once. The rearrangement joins TRBV10-3 to TRBJ2-7; D gene ambiguous. The CDR3 sequence is 14 residues long. The V gene's germline CDR1 is ENHRY and CDR2 SYGVKD. The germline V and J ends were trimmed by 4 bases and 0 bases, with 10 bases remaining between them. In nucleotides, the CDR3 is TGTGCCATCAGTGCGCTACAGTACTCCTACGAGCAGTACTTC. This encodes CAISALQYSYEQYF.

This clone appeared a single time. The CDR3 is CAWRGTSGNYEQYF. CDR3 nucleotide sequence: TGTGCCTGGCGGGGGACTAGCGGAAACTACGAGCAGTACTTC. This chain connects TRBV28 to TRBJ2-7, with 11 bases matching TRBD2. With 11 bases clipped from V and 3 bases from J, the junction kept 9 bases outside the gene matches. The CDR3 runs 14 residues. CDR1 is MDHEN and CDR2 is SYDVKM in the germline V gene.

The chain couples TRBV7-3 to TRBJ1-1; 7 bases line up with TRBD1. The length of the CDR3 is 13 residues. With 5 bases clipped from V and 4 bases from J, the junction kept 4 bases outside the gene matches. Germline V gives CDR1 SGHTA, CDR2 FQGTGA. The CDR3 sequence: CASSLGQSTEAFF. CDR3 nucleotide sequence: TGTGCCAGCAGCCTGGGACAGAGCACTGAAGCTTTCTTT.

CDR3 DNA: TGTGCCATCAGTGAGGGGAGATACAACACTGAAGCTTTCTTT. Protein: CAISEGRYNTEAFF. The J gene is TRBJ1-1, the V gene TRBV10-3; D remains ambiguous. Germline assignment: CDR1 ENHRY and CDR2 SYGVKD. Trimming left V 2 bases short and J 2 bases short, with 9 bases between. The CDR3 covers 14 residues.

The rearrangement joins TRBV7-9 to TRBJ2-7; TRBD1 matches at 11 bases. CDR1 is SEHNR and CDR2 is FQNEAQ in the germline V gene (reference sequence). V was pared by 5 bases and J by 5 bases, with 8 bases of the junction left unmatched. The length of the CDR3 is 15 residues. Here the CDR3 DNA reads TGTGCCAGCAGCGTAGGACAGGGGGCGCGGGACGAGCAGTACTTC. It is translated as CASSVGQGARDEQYF. Full variable domain (outside the CDR3, taken from reference TRBV7-9 and TRBJ2-7): DTGVSQNPRHKITKRGQNVTFRCDPISEHNRLYWYRQTLGQGPEFLTYFQNEAQLEKSRLLSDRFSAERPKGSFSTLEIQRTEQGDSAMYLCASSVGQGARDEQYFGPGTRLTVT.

The gene calls are TRBV7-6 and TRBJ2-3; 7 bases map to TRBD2. There are 15 residues in the CDR3. V gave up 0 bases and J gave up 6 bases; unmatched junction bases: 6. The germline V gene has CDR1 SGHVS and CDR2 FNYEAQ. The CDR3 sequence: CASSLAGGPGDTQYF. The CDR3 region has the DNA TGTGCCAGCAGCTTAGCGGGAGGGCCGGGTGATACGCAGTATTTT.

This clone was seen more than once but under ten times. Here the CDR3 reads CASSGWTGDDQPQHF. DNA of the CDR3: TGTGCCAGCAGTGGTTGGACAGGGGACGATCAGCCCCAGCATTTT. This chain connects TRBV6-5 to TRBJ1-5; 9 bases map to TRBD1. Losses at the gene ends were 5 bases for V and 5 bases for J; bases not matched to a gene: 7. CDR3 length: 15 residues. Per germline, CDR1 MNHEY and CDR2 SVGAGI.

The V and J genes are TRBV4-1 and TRBJ2-7; 7 bases map to TRBD1. This CDR3 is built from 15 residues. Trimming removed 3 bases from V and 3 bases from J; junction bases left unmatched: 8. Germline V gene data show CDR1 as MGHRA and CDR2 as YSYEKL. DNA for the CDR3: TGCGCCAGCAGCCAGATAGACAGGGAAGGCTACGAGCAGTACTTC. Translating it yields CASSQIDREGYEQYF.

The chain recombines TRBV28 with TRBJ2-7, with 9 bases matching TRBD2. The CDR3 has 14 residues. The germline gives CDR1 MDHEN, CDR2 SYDVKM. The V segment lost 10 bases and the J segment 3 bases; nucleotides outside the gene matches: 10. CDR3 DNA sequence: TGTGCCACCGTAGCGGGGGCCGGTCTCTACGAGCAGTACTTC. Encoded protein: CATVAGAGLYEQYF.

This chain joins TRBV7-2 and TRBJ1-2; the D gene is possibly TRBD1 (5 bases). Germline V lookup: CDR1 SGHTA, CDR2 FQGNSA. The CDR3 has 12 amino acids. V was pared by 2 bases and J by 8 bases, with 9 bases between. The CDR3, as DNA: TGTGCCAGCAGCTTATATGGGGGGGGCTACACCTTC. This gives the protein CASSLYGGGYTF.

The J gene is TRBJ1-1, the V gene TRBV2; D might be TRBD1 (5 bases). Looked up from germline, CDR1 is SNHLY and CDR2 is FYNNEI. The germline V and J ends were trimmed by 4 bases and 2 bases, with 14 bases remaining between them. This CDR3 is 15 amino acids long. The chain's CDR3 is CASSVRQLGNTEAFF. The CDR3 DNA reads as TGTGCCAGCAGTGTCAGACAGCTGGGAAACACTGAAGCTTTCTTT.

The chain couples TRBV27 to TRBJ1-6; 7 nucleotides line up with TRBD1. CDR1 is MNHEY, CDR2 SMNVEV, per germline (reference sequence). The CDR3 has 14 amino acids. J was trimmed by 5 bases and V by 8 bases; bases with no gene match: 6. CDR3 sequence (DNA): TGTGCCAGCGGGTACAGGGGCGATAATTCACCCCTCCACTTT. It codes for CASGYRGDNSPLHF.

Comment on this clone: At one of its ends the junction is not consistent with the germline gene, which may arise from a read error. The rearrangement joins TRBV30 to TRBJ2-1, with 13 nucleotides matching TRBD2. The germline gives CDR1 GTSNPN, CDR2 SVGIG (reference sequence). This CDR3 is built from 14 residues. The CDR3 protein is CAWTGLAGYNGQFF. DNA of the CDR3: TGTGCCTGGACGGGACTAGCGGGATACAATGGGCAGTTCTTC.

The chain combines TRBV7-2 with TRBJ2-3, with D possibly matching TRBD1 (6 bases). In germline, CDR1 is SGHTA, CDR2 FQGNSA. The CDR3 length is 15 residues. V lost 5 bases, J lost 0 bases, and 12 bases lay in between. CDR3 nucleotide sequence: TGTGCCAGCAGCCCAGGGGCCACTAGCACAGATACGCAGTATTTT. It specifies CASSPGATSTDTQYF.